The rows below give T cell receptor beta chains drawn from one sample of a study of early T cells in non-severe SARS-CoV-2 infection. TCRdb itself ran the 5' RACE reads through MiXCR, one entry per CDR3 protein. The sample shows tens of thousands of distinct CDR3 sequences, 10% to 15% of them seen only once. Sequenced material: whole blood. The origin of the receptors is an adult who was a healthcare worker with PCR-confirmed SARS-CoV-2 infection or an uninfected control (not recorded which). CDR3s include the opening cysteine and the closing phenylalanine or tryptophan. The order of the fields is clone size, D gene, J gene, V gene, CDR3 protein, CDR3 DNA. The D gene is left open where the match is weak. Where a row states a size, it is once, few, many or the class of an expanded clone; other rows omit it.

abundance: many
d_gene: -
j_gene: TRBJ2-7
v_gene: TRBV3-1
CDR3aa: CASSQEERGPEQYF
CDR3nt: TGTGCCAGCAGCCAAGAGGAGAGGGGTCCGGAGCAGTACTTC

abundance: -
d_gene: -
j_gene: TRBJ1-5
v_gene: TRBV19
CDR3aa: CASSITGGGNQPQHF
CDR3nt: TGTGCCAGTAGTATCACGGGTGGCGGCAATCAGCCCCAGCATTTT

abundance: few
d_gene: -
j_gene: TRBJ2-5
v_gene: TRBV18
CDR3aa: CASSIQPRETQYF
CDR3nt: TGTGCCAGCTCGATCCAACCCCGGGAGACCCAGTACTTC

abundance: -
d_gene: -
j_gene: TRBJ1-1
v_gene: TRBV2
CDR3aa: CASSEGARGGTEAFF
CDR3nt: TGTGCCAGCAGCGAAGGGGCGAGGGGAGGAACTGAAGCTTTCTTT

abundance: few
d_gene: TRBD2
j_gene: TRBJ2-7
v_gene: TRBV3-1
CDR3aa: CASSRTGGAPSGDEQYF
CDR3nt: TGTGCCAGCAGCCGTACCGGGGGGGCCCCATCGGGGGACGAGCAGTACTTC

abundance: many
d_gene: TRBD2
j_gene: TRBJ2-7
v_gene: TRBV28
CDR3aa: CASSSTVASGGPVPYEQYF
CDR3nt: TGTGCCAGCAGTTCCACCGTGGCTAGCGGGGGGCCAGTGCCCTACGAGCAGTACTTC

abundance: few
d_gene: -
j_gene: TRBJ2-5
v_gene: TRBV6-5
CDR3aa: CASKIPGHGGTQYF
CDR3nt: TGTGCCAGCAAAATACCGGGACACGGAGGGACCCAGTACTTC

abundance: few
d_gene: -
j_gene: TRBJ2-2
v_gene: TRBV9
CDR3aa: CASSGRYLGELFF
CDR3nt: TGTGCCAGCAGCGGCCGTTATCTCGGGGAGCTGTTTTTT

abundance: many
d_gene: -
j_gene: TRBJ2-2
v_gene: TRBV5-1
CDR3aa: CASSLGPKQGLFF
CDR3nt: TGCGCCAGCAGCTTGGGCCCTAAACAGGGGCTGTTTTTT

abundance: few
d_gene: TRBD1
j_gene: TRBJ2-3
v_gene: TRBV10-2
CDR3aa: CASSESMDREADTQYF
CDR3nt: TGCGCCAGCAGTGAGTCGATGGACAGGGAAGCAGATACGCAGTATTTT

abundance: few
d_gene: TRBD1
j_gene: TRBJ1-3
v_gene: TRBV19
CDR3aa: CASSSTGAGNTIYF
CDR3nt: TGTGCCAGTAGTTCTACAGGGGCCGGAAACACCATATATTTT

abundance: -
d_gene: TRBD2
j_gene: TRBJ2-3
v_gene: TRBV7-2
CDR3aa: CASSLAGGAPDTQYF
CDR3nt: TGTGCCAGCAGCTTAGCCGGGGGGGCCCCAGATACGCAGTATTTT

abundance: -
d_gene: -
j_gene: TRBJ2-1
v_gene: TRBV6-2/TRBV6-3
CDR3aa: CASSSLKGNEQFF
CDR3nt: TGTGCCAGCAGTTCTCTCAAGGGGAATGAGCAGTTCTTC

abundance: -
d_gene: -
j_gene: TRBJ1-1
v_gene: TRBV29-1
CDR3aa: CSVAETAREAFF
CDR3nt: TGCAGCGTCGCAGAGACAGCTCGTGAAGCTTTCTTT

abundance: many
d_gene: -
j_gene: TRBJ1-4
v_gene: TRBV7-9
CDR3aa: CASSLKGPQNSTNEKLFF
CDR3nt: TGTGCCAGCAGCTTAAAGGGACCCCAGAATTCAACTAATGAAAAACTGTTTTTT

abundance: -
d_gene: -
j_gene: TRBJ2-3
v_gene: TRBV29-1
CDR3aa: CSVEPPGPTFNTQYF
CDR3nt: TGCAGCGTTGAACCCCCAGGCCCAACTTTCAATACGCAGTATTTT

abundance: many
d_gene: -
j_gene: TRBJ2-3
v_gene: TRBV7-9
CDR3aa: CASLGGYRTDTQYF
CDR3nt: TGTGCCAGCCTAGGGGGGTATCGCACAGATACGCAGTATTTT